This TCR beta chain was profiled in a study of OX40 agonist ivuxolimab in advanced cancers. As for the study in general: At 0.01 to 10 mg/kg, ivuxolimab was administered intravenously to patients every 2 weeks. Study observations and caveats: The average count of expanded clones was higher among CD8+ T cells than among CD4+. A proportion of nonresponders additionally exhibited low normalized T-cell clonal expansion.

Comments on this clone: The antigen is undetermined.

Clones were sequenced by immunoSEQ multiplex PCR, and TCRdb holds only the in-frame ones, with some missing. Among roughly 90,000 clones listed, about 83% were seen once. Trimming removed 6 bases from V and 7 bases from J, with 16 bases in between. The germline CDR1 and CDR2 sequences are MDHEN and SYDVKM. The CDR3 sequence is 14 residues long. V is TRBV28 and J is TRBJ2-1; D may be TRBD1 (6 bases). The clonotype was recovered from an adult with an advanced solid tumor such as melanoma, head and neck, liver or kidney cancer. The starting material was CD4+ or CD8+ T cells sorted from blood, obtained in a trial of the OX40 agonist ivuxolimab. The CDR3 DNA is TGTGCCAGCAGACTTCAGGGGAGTTTTAATGAGCAGTTCTTC. Translation gives CASRLQGSFNEQFF.